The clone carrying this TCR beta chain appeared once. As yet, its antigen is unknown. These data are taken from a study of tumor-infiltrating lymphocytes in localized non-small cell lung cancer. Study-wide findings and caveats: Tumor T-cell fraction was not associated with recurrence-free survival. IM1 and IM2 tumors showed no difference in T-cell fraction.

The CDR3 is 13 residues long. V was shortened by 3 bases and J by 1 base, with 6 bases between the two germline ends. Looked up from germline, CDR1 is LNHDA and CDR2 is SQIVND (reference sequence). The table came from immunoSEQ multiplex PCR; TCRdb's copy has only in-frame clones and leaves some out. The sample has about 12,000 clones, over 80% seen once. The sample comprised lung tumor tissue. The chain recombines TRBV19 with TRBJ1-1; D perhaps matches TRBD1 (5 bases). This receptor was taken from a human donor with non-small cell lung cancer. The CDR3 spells CASSMRGNTEAFF. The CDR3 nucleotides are TGTGCCAGTAGTATGAGGGGGAACACTGAAGCTTTCTTT.